Presented here are 4 T cell receptor beta chains from one specimen sequenced in a study of T cells after yellow fever vaccination. A single record per CDR3 protein comes from TCRdb applying MiXCR to the 5' RACE reads. Altogether 100,000 to 150,000 distinct CDR3 sequences are present, more than 6% being singletons, with the ten largest covering around 2.3%. Source: CD4+ T cells sorted from PBMCs, taken 10 days after the first yellow fever vaccination. The receptors were gathered from a man younger than 30 who received the YFV17D yellow fever vaccine.

This clonotype was seen many times. The chain uses TRBV18 and TRBJ1-2; D unclear. The V end was cut by 3 bases, the J end by 7 bases, with 15 bases between. The CDR3 has 14 residues. Looked up from germline, CDR1 is KGHSH and CDR2 is LQKENI. The CDR3 loop is CASSPPSRQAGYTF. CDR3 coding DNA: TGTGCCAGCTCACCCCCCTCCCGTCAGGCTGGCTACACCTTC.

This clonotype was seen at least ten times. The chain combines TRBV5-1 with TRBJ2-2; D is undetermined. Looked up from germline, CDR1 is SGHRS and CDR2 is YFSETQ. This CDR3 comprises 13 residues. Trimming removed 4 bases at V and 7 bases at J, with 11 bases between. As DNA, the CDR3 is TGCGCCAGCAGCGCGTCAGAAATCGGGGAGCTGTTTTTT. It specifies CASSASEIGELFF.

This clonotype was observed at least ten times. The rearrangement links TRBV23-1 to TRBJ2-1, with a weak D call TRBD1 (5 bases). TRBV23-1 is given ORF status, its function remaining uncertain. CDR3 length: 16 residues. The V and J ends lost 7 bases and 0 bases respectively, with 16 bases between them. Here the CDR3 reads CASNPRFRVSYNEQFF. The CDR3 DNA reads as TGCGCCAGCAACCCAAGGTTCAGGGTCTCCTACAATGAGCAGTTCTTC.

A remark on this clonotype: Its ends do not fully match the called genes, so a read error is possible. This chain uses TRBV7-2 with TRBJ2-5, with a weak D call TRBD2 (5 bases). Germline V gene sequence: CDR1 SGHTA, CDR2 FQGNSA. The CDR3 length is 13 residues. The CDR3 sequence is CASSVALSETQYF. DNA for the CDR3: TGTGCCAGCAGCGTAGCGCTCTCAGAGACCCAGTACTTC.